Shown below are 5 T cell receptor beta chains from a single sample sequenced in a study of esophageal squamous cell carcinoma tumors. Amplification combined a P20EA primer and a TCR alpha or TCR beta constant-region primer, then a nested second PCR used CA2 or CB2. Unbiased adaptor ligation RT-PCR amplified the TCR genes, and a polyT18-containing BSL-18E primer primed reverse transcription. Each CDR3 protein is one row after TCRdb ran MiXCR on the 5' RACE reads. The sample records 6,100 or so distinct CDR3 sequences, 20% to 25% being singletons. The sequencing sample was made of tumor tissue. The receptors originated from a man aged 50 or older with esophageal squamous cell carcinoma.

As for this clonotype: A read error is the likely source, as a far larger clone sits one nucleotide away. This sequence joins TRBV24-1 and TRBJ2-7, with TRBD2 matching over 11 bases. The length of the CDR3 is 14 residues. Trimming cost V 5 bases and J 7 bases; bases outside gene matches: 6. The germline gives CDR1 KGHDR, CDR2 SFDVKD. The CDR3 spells CATSGTSGSNEQYF. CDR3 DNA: TGTGCCACCAGTGGCACTAGCGGGAGCAATGAGCAGTACTTC.

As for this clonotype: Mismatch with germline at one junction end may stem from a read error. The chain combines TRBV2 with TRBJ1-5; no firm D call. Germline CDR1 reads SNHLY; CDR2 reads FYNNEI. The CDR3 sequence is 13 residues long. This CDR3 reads CAGSEGPAGPQHF. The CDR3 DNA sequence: TGTGCCGGCAGTGAAGGGCCCGCAGGGCCCCAGCATTTT.

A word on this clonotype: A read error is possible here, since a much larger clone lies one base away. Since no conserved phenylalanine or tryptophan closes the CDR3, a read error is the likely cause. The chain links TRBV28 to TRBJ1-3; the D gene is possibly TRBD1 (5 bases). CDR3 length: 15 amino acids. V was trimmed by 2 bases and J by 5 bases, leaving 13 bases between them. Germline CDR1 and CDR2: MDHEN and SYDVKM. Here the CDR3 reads CASSLNEAGRNTIYL. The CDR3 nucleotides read TGTGCCAGCAGTTTAAATGAGGCAGGGAGAAACACCATATATTTG.

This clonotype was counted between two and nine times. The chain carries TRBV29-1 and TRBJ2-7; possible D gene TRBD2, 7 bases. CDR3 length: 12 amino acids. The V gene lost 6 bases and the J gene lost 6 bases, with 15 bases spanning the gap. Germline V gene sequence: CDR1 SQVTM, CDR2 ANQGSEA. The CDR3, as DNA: TGCAGCGTGGGAGGGGGGAATATCGAGCAGTACTTC. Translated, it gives CSVGGGNIEQYF.

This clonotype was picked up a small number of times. CDR3 DNA: TGCAGTGCAATCTCGGGAGTGCGAGCCATCGGGGAGCTGTTTTTT. It encodes CSAISGVRAIGELFF. The chain combines TRBV20-1 with TRBJ2-2, with TRBD2 as a possible D gene (6 bases). CDR3 length equals 15 residues. Germline-derived CDR1 and CDR2 are DFQATT and SNEGSKA (reference sequence). The V end was cut by 6 bases, the J end by 7 bases, with 21 bases between.